This T cell receptor (beta chain) was recovered during a study of blood T cell repertoires in COVID-19. Study summary: Both acute and convalescent COVID-19 samples were obtained from the United States, Italy and Spain. In each case, the material was cDNA or gDNA derived from T cells, B-cell-depleted T cells, or PBMCs.

V shed 3 bases, J shed 5 bases, and the junction held 18 bases outside the gene matches. The CDR3 loop spans 18 amino acids. Germline CDR1 DFQATT, CDR2 SNEGSKA (reference sequence). In the source study's methods: The assay estimated nucleated cells by amplifying reference gene primers. Sequenced by immunoSEQ multiplex PCR; TCRdb stores in-frame clones only, minus some. The V and J calls and clone size come from that table; D and trimming were worked out from the DNA. The table lists around 200,000 clones, roughly 86% of them singletons, with 5.5% to 8.5% in the top ten. This clone was picked up one time.

The sequence was collected from a woman of 80 years or more in a cohort sampled during active or convalescent COVID-19. The chain links TRBV20-1 to TRBJ2-5, with TRBD2 identical over 10 bases. The sequenced material came from peripheral blood. DNA for the CDR3: TGCAGTGCTAGTGAAACTAGCGGGATATTTGATTTGGCGGAGACCCAGTACTTC. This translates into CSASETSGIFDLAETQYF.